What follows are 20 T cell receptor beta chains derived from one specimen sequenced in a study of cytomegalovirus exposure and HLA in healthy donors. Primers: 60 Vbeta forward and 13 Jbeta reverse. Using immunoSEQ multiplex PCR, the repertoire was profiled, and TCRdb retains in-frame clones only, with some absent. The table shows about 120,000 clones, with 77% occurring only once. Sequencing was carried out using PBMCs. Source of these receptors: a man younger than 35 in good health and CMV-seropositive.

This chain connects TRBV29-1 to TRBJ2-1, with 8 bases identical to TRBD2. Germline V lookup: CDR1 SQVTM, CDR2 ANQGSEA. The junction had 1 base not matched to a gene; V was cut back by 3 bases and J by 9 bases. This CDR3 spans 11 amino acids. DNA for the CDR3: TGCAGCGTTGATGCGGGAGGTGAGCAGTTCTTC. Its translation is CSVDAGGEQFF.

The chain uses TRBV19 and TRBJ1-1; D possibly corresponds to TRBD1 (6 bases). The ends were cut back, 8 bases at V and 6 bases at J, with 13 bases in the middle. CDR1 is LNHDA, CDR2 SQIVND, per germline (reference sequence). The CDR3 is made up of 12 amino acids. The CDR3 loop reads CASGGGPPEAFF. The DNA for the CDR3 is TGTGCCAGTGGGGGGGGGCCACCTGAAGCTTTCTTT.

The V and J genes are TRBV28 and TRBJ2-2; 8 nucleotides match TRBD1. This CDR3 spans 17 amino acids. CDR1 and CDR2 (germline): MDHEN, SYDVKM. With 3 bases clipped from V and 5 bases from J, the junction kept 11 bases outside the gene matches. The CDR3 reads CASSFPRAGGWTGELFF. Written as DNA, the CDR3 is TGTGCCAGCAGTTTCCCCCGGGCAGGGGGCTGGACCGGGGAGCTGTTTTTT.

The chain combines TRBV28 with TRBJ2-1, with D tentatively TRBD2 (5 bases). With 10 bases removed from V and 5 bases from J, the gap between germline ends came to 12 bases. The CDR3 has 12 amino acids. CDR1 and CDR2 from the germline V gene are MDHEN and SYDVKM. CDR3 protein: CATSDFNNEQFF. The DNA of the CDR3 is TGTGCCACCTCGGACTTTAACAATGAGCAGTTCTTC.

The CDR3: CASSPRGRLNTEAFF. CDR3 nucleotide sequence: TGTGCCAGCAGCCCGAGGGGGCGGCTGAACACTGAAGCTTTCTTT. V and J are TRBV5-8 and TRBJ1-1, with 7 bases lining up with TRBD1. Germline V gives CDR1 SGHTS, CDR2 YDEGEE. The CDR3 is made up of 15 amino acids. V lost 4 bases and J lost 0; bases outside the gene matches: 6. Variable domain in full (rest from reference TRBV5-8 and TRBJ1-1): EAGVTQSPTHLIKTRGQQATLRCSPISGHTSVYWYQQALGLGLQFLLWYDEGEERNRGNFPPRFSGRQFPNYSSELNVNALELEDSALYLCASSPRGRLNTEAFFGQGTRLTVV.

CDR3 region: CASSVRSGIHNEQFF. The CDR3 DNA sequence: TGTGCCAGCAGCGTTAGGAGCGGGATCCACAATGAGCAGTTCTTC. The gene calls are TRBV7-3 and TRBJ2-1; 7 nucleotides match TRBD2. This CDR3 is built from 15 residues. Looked up from germline, CDR1 is SGHTA and CDR2 is FQGTGA. V lost 5 bases and J lost 5; bases outside the gene matches: 9. The variable domain in full, with the rest retrieved from reference TRBV7-3 and TRBJ2-1, is GAGVSQTPSNKVTEKGKYVELRCDPISGHTALYWYRQSLGQGPEFLIYFQGTGAADDSGLPNDRFFAVRPEGSVSTLKIQRTERGDSAVYLCASSVRSGIHNEQFFGPGTRLTVL.

This rearrangement joins TRBV13 to TRBJ1-1; D is perhaps TRBD1 (6 bases). V lost 2 bases and J 7 bases, leaving 23 bases between the germline ends. CDR1 and CDR2 (germline): PRHDT, FYEKMQ (reference sequence). The length of the CDR3 is 17 residues. CDR3 in amino acids: CASSLPGGAGVPFEAFF. CDR3 coding DNA: TGTGCCAGCAGCTTACCTGGGGGGGCAGGCGTCCCATTTGAAGCTTTCTTT.

The genes are TRBV13 and TRBJ2-1; TRBD2 is a possible D gene (5 bases). The V end lost 3 bases, the J end lost 7 bases, and 22 bases lay between the germline ends. The CDR3 spans 17 residues. Germline CDR1 and CDR2: PRHDT and FYEKMQ (reference sequence). CDR3 residues: CASSFTARAEGSNEQFF. CDR3 DNA: TGTGCCAGCAGCTTCACTGCGAGGGCCGAGGGTTCAAATGAGCAGTTCTTC.

The J gene is TRBJ2-7, the V gene TRBV27; D perhaps matches TRBD1 (6 bases). CDR1 MNHEY and CDR2 SMNVEV come from the germline V gene (reference sequence). Trimming cost V 5 bases and J 2 bases, with 16 bases left between them. The CDR3 covers 15 residues. In DNA, the CDR3 is TGTGCCAGCAGTCTAGCCAGGGGTGGCACCTACGAGCAGTACTTC. It is translated as CASSLARGGTYEQYF.

This clone was seen more than once but under ten times. The chain links TRBV5-8 to TRBJ1-1; D is possibly TRBD1 (5 bases). This CDR3 comprises 14 residues. V dropped 1 base and J dropped 0 bases, with 7 bases sitting between them. Germline V lookup: CDR1 SGHTS, CDR2 YDEGEE. CDR3 nucleotide sequence: TGTGCCAGCAGCTTGACAGGAATGAACACTGAAGCTTTCTTT. It codes for CASSLTGMNTEAFF.

The gene calls are TRBV30 and TRBJ1-1; TRBD1 matches at 7 bases. Germline loops: CDR1 GTSNPN, CDR2 SVGIG (reference sequence). This CDR3 spans 14 amino acids. Germline trimming cut 3 bases from V and 1 base from J; bases unmatched to any gene: 5. CDR3 sequence: CAWSARDRNTEAFF. CDR3 bases: TGTGCCTGGAGCGCAAGGGACAGGAACACTGAAGCTTTCTTT.

The chain has TRBV6-5 and TRBJ2-1, with 7 bases aligning to TRBD2. This CDR3 is built from 13 residues. Losses at the gene ends were 7 bases for V and 9 bases for J; bases not matched to a gene: 9. CDR1 is MNHEY and CDR2 is SVGAGI in the germline V gene. The CDR3 DNA reads as TGTGCCAGCACTCTGTACGGCGGGGGTGAGCAGTTCTTC. Its translation: CASTLYGGGEQFF.

About this clone: At one of its ends the junction is not consistent with the germline gene, which may arise from a read error. The rearrangement uses TRBV18 and TRBJ2-6, with D possibly being TRBD1 (6 bases). The CDR3 covers 15 residues. Germline CDR1 reads KGHSH; CDR2 reads LQKENI. CDR3 residues: CASSREGSGANGLTF. The CDR3 bases are TGTGCCAGCTCACGTGAGGGGTCAGGGGCCAACGGCCTGACTTTC.

The J gene is TRBJ2-7, the V gene TRBV10-3, with 9 bases aligning to TRBD1. Germline loops: CDR1 ENHRY, CDR2 SYGVKD. V shed 6 bases and J 7 bases; nucleotides not matched to a gene: 10. This CDR3 contains 14 residues. In DNA, the CDR3 is TGTGCCATCAGATCCGGGACAGGGTTTGCTGAGCAGTACTTC. This translates into CAIRSGTGFAEQYF.

The rearrangement uses TRBV19 and TRBJ2-5; D uncertain. There are 12 residues in the CDR3. Germline V gene sequence: CDR1 LNHDA, CDR2 SQIVND (reference sequence). Trimming left V 3 bases short and J 7 bases short, with 9 bases between. CDR3 sequence: CASSMVVGTQYF. The CDR3 DNA sequence: TGTGCCAGTAGTATGGTCGTCGGGACCCAGTACTTC.

This chain joins TRBV6-1 and TRBJ1-2, with no clear D. This CDR3 comprises 14 residues. Germline loops: CDR1 MNHNS, CDR2 SASEGT. The V gene lost 8 bases and the J gene lost 8 bases, with 21 bases spanning the gap. The DNA of the CDR3 is TGTGCCAGCGAGCCGGGCCCCAGGAGGCAAGGCTACACCTTC. This encodes CASEPGPRRQGYTF.

The chain has TRBV7-2 and TRBJ1-5; no clear D. V was shortened by 8 bases and J by 0 bases, with 8 bases between the two germline ends. The V gene's germline CDR1 is SGHTA and CDR2 FQGNSA. This CDR3 spans 13 amino acids. The CDR3: CASCGYSNQPQHF. CDR3 sequence (DNA): TGTGCCAGCTGCGGATATAGCAATCAGCCCCAGCATTTT.

The chain employs TRBV30 and TRBJ1-6, with 9 bases matching TRBD1. Losses at the gene ends were 0 bases for V and 6 bases for J; bases not matched to a gene: 3. The V gene's germline CDR1 is GTSNPN and CDR2 SVGIG (reference sequence). The CDR3 length is 15 residues. Written as DNA, the CDR3 is TGTGCCTGGAGTGTAGGGGGACAGGGTAATTCACCCCTCCACTTT. Translated, it gives CAWSVGGQGNSPLHF.

This chain links TRBV5-6 with TRBJ2-1, with a tentative D call TRBD2 (5 bases). The germline V gene has CDR1 SGHDT and CDR2 YYEEEE. The CDR3 spans 14 residues. Trimming removed 2 bases at V and 8 bases at J, with 14 bases between. CDR3 residues: CASSFSGKRDEQFF. CDR3 coding DNA: TGTGCCAGCAGCTTTTCAGGCAAGAGGGATGAGCAGTTCTTC. Full variable domain (rest looked up from reference TRBV5-6 and TRBJ2-1): DAGVTQSPTHLIKTRGQQVTLRCSPKSGHDTVSWYQQALGQGPQFIFQYYEEEERQRGNFPDRFSGHQFPNYSSELNVNALLLGDSALYLCASSFSGKRDEQFFGPGTRLTVL.

The rearrangement joins TRBV6-6 to TRBJ1-5; D might be TRBD1 (6 bases). V lost 1 base and J 4 bases, leaving 14 bases between the germline ends. CDR3 length: 16 amino acids. Germline V gives CDR1 MNHNY, CDR2 SVGAGI (reference sequence). In DNA, the CDR3 is TGTGCCAGCAGTTACTGGGGCGGGGGGCTGAATCAGCCCCAGCATTTT. It codes for CASSYWGGGLNQPQHF.